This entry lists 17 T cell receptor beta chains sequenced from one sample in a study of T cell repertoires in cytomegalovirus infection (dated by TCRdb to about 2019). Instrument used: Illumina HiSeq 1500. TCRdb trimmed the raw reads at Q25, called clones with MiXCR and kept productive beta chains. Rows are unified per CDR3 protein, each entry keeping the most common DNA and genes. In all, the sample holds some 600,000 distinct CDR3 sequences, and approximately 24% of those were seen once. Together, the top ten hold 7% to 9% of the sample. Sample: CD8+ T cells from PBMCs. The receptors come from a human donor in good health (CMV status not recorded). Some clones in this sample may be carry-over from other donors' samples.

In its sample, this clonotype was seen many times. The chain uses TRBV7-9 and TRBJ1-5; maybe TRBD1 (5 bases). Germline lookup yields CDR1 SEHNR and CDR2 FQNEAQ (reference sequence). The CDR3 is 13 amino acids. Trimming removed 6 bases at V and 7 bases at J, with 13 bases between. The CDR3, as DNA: TGTGCCAGCAGTCCAGGGTTCGGGCAGCCCCAGCATTTT. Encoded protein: CASSPGFGQPQHF.

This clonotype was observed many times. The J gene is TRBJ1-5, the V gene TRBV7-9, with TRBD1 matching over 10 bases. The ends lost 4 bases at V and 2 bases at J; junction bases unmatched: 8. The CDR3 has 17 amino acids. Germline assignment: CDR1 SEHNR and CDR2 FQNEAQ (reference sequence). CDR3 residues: CASSSPGTGARNQPQHF. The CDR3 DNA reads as TGTGCCAGCAGCTCACCTGGGACAGGGGCTCGCAATCAGCCCCAGCATTTT. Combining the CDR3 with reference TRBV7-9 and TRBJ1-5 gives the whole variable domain DTGVSQNPRHKITKRGQNVTFRCDPISEHNRLYWYRQTLGQGPEFLTYFQNEAQLEKSRLLSDRFSAERPKGSFSTLEIQRTEQGDSAMYLCASSSPGTGARNQPQHFGDGTRLSIL.

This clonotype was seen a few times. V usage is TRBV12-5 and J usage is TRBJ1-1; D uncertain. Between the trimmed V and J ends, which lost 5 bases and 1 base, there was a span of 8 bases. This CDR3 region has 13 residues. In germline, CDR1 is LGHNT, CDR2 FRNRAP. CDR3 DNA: TGTGCTAGTGGTACAGAGAGGAACACTGAAGCTTTCTTT. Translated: CASGTERNTEAFF.

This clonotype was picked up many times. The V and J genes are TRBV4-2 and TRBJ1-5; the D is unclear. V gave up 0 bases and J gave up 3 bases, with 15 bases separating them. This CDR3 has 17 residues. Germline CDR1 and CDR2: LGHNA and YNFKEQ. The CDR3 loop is CASSQDLPRDSNQPQHF. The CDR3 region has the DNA TGTGCCAGCAGCCAAGATCTGCCCCGAGATTCCAATCAGCCCCAGCATTTT.

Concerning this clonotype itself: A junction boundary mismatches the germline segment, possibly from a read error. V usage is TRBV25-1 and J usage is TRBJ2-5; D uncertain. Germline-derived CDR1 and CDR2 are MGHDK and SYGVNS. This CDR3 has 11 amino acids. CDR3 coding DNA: TGTGCCAGCAGTGAAGGAATAGCCCTTGACTTC. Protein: CASSEGIALDF.

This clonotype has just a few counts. CDR3 bases: TGTGCCAGCAGTTACTCGACTCCCCTACCGGACAGGGGCGGCTACACCTTC. Amino acids: CASSYSTPLPDRGGYTF. The rearrangement uses TRBV6-5 and TRBJ1-2; TRBD1 agrees at 9 bases. CDR3 size: 17 residues. Germline-derived CDR1 and CDR2 are MNHEY and SVGAGI. V was clipped by 0 bases and J by 8 bases; unmatched bases: 13.

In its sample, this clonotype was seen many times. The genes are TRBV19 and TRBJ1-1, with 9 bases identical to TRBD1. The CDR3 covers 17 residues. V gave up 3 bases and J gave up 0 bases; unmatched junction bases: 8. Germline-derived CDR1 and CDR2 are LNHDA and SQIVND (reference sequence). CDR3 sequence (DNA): TGTGCCAGTAGTATTTCCGGGACAGGGATCATGAACACTGAAGCTTTCTTT. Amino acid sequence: CASSISGTGIMNTEAFF.

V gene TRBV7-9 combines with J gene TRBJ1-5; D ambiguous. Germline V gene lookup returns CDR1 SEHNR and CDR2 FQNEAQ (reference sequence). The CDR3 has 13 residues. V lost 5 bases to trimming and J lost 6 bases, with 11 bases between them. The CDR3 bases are TGTGCCAGCAGCGGTAGGTGGGGTCAGCCCCAGCATTTT. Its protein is CASSGRWGQPQHF. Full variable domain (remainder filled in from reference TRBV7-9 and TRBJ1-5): DTGVSQNPRHKITKRGQNVTFRCDPISEHNRLYWYRQTLGQGPEFLTYFQNEAQLEKSRLLSDRFSAERPKGSFSTLEIQRTEQGDSAMYLCASSGRWGQPQHFGDGTRLSIL.

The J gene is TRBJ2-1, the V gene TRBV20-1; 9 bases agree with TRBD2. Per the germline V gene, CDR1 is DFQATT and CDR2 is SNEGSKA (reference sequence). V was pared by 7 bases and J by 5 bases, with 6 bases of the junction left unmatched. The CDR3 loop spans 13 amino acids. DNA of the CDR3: TGCAGTGATACGACTAGCGGAGACAATGAGCAGTTCTTC. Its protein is CSDTTSGDNEQFF.

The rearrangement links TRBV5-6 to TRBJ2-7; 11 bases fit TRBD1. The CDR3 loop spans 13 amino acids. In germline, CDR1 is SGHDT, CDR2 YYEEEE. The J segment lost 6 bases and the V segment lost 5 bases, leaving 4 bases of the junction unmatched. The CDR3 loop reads CASSSGTGGEQYV. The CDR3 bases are TGTGCCAGCAGTTCCGGGACAGGGGGCGAGCAGTACGTC.

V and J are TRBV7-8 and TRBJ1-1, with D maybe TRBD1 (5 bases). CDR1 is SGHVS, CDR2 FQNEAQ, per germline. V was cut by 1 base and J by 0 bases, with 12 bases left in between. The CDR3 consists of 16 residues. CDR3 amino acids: CASSLGGGGLNTEAFF. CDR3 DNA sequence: TGTGCCAGCAGCTTAGGGGGGGGGGGGTTGAACACTGAAGCTTTCTTT.

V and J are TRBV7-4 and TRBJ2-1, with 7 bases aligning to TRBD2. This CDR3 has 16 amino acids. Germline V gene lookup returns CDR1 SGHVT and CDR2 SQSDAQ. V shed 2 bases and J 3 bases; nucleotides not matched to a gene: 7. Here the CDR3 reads CASSLRGGGVYNEQFF. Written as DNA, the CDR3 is TGTGCCAGCAGCTTAAGAGGCGGGGGTGTCTACAATGAGCAGTTCTTC.

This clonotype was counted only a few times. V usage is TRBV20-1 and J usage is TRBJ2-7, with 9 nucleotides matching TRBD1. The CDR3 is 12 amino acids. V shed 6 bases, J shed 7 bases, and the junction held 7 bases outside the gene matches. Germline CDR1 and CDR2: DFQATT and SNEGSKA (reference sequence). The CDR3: CSATGQGGEQYV. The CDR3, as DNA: TGCAGTGCCACGGGACAGGGAGGAGAGCAGTACGTC.

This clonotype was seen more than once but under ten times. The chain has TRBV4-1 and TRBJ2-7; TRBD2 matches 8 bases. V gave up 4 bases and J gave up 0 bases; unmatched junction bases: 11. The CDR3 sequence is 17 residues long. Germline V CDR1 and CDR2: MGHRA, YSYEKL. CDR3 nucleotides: TGCGCCAGCAGCCCTTATCGGGGGGGGTTAAGCTCCTACGAGCAGTACTTC. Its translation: CASSPYRGGLSSYEQYF.

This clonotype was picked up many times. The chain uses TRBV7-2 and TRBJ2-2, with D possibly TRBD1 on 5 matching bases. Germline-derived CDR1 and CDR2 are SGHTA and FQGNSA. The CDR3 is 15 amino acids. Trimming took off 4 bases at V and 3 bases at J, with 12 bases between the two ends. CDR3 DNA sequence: TGTGCCAGCAGCTCCCCCAGGGCCTACACCGGGGAGCTGTTTTTT. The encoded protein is CASSSPRAYTGELFF.

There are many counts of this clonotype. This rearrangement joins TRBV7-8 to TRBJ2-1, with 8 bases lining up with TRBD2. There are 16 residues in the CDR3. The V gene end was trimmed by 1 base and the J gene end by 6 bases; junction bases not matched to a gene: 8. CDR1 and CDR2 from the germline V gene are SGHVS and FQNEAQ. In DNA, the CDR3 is TGTGCCAGCAGCTTAGGTCCCGGGACTAGGGGCAATGAGCAGTTCTTC. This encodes CASSLGPGTRGNEQFF. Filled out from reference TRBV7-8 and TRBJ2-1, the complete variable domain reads GAGVSQSPRYKVAKRGQDVALRCDPISGHVSLFWYQQALGQGPEFLTYFQNEAQLDKSGLPSDRFFAERPEGSVSTLKIQRTQQEDSAVYLCASSLGPGTRGNEQFFGPGTRLTVL.

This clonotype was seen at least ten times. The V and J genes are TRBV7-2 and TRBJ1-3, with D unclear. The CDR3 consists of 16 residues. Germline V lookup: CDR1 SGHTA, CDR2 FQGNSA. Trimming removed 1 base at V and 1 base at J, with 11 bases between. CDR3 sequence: CASSLVAETSGNTIYF. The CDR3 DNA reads TGTGCCAGCAGCTTAGTAGCAGAAACATCTGGAAACACCATATATTTT.